The rows below give T cell receptor beta chains drawn from one sample of a study of a mutant IDH1 vaccine in newly diagnosed glioma. Clones were read by immunoSEQ multiplex PCR, and TCRdb kept only the in-frame ones, dropping some. The sample holds 20,000 or so clones; about four fifths are singletons and the top ten take approximately 2.8%. Which antigens these TCRs recognize remains unknown. Material: PBMCs, obtained from a glioma patient whose treatment included an IDH1 peptide vaccine. The receptor source for this set is a man in his forties with glioma. Both conserved end residues are trimmed from each CDR3. D genes are given only for firm matches. Size is stated for part of the rows, as once, few or many counts, or as a class when the clone is expanded.

clone_size: NA
j_call: TRBJ1-4
cdr3_length: 13
v_call: TRBV6-6
d_call: TRBD1
cdr3_aa: ASRFTGTGDEKLF

clone_size: NA
j_call: TRBJ2-5
cdr3_length: 12
v_call: TRBV5-4
d_call: TRBD1
cdr3_aa: ASSLQGAGETQY

clone_size: NA
j_call: TRBJ2-7
cdr3_length: 13
v_call: TRBV7-2
d_call: NA
cdr3_aa: ASSEDPQGIYEQY

clone_size: NA
j_call: TRBJ1-4
cdr3_length: 9
v_call: TRBV5-6
d_call: NA
cdr3_aa: ASSLGQELF

clone_size: few
j_call: TRBJ2-5
cdr3_length: 11
v_call: TRBV2
d_call: NA
cdr3_aa: ASGGTTKETQY

clone_size: once
j_call: TRBJ1-4
cdr3_length: 12
v_call: TRBV7-9
d_call: NA
cdr3_aa: ASSLEGAGEKLF

clone_size: NA
j_call: TRBJ1-1
cdr3_length: 11
v_call: TRBV23-1
d_call: NA
cdr3_aa: ASSQSGSTEAF

clone_size: NA
j_call: TRBJ1-5
cdr3_length: 14
v_call: TRBV28
d_call: NA
cdr3_aa: ASSLSVQGSNQPQH

clone_size: NA
j_call: TRBJ2-7
cdr3_length: 14
v_call: TRBV5-1
d_call: TRBD1
cdr3_aa: ASSLTPGQGDYEQY

clone_size: once
j_call: TRBJ2-1
cdr3_length: 12
v_call: TRBV7-9
d_call: NA
cdr3_aa: ASSFTGTYNEQF

clone_size: NA
j_call: TRBJ2-7
cdr3_length: 14
v_call: TRBV5-4
d_call: TRBD2
cdr3_aa: ASSLGGGRASYEQY

clone_size: NA
j_call: TRBJ1-5
cdr3_length: 13
v_call: TRBV4-1
d_call: NA
cdr3_aa: ASSQEGGSTQPQH

clone_size: few
j_call: TRBJ1-5
cdr3_length: 12
v_call: TRBV6-5
d_call: NA
cdr3_aa: ASSDRQEGQPQH

clone_size: NA
j_call: TRBJ1-1
cdr3_length: 13
v_call: TRBV19
d_call: NA
cdr3_aa: ASSIVGTPNTEAF

clone_size: NA
j_call: TRBJ2-3
cdr3_length: 12
v_call: TRBV19
d_call: NA
cdr3_aa: ASSKGREADTQY

clone_size: NA
j_call: TRBJ2-3
cdr3_length: 12
v_call: TRBV5-6
d_call: NA
cdr3_aa: ASSLLQSTDTQY

clone_size: NA
j_call: TRBJ2-7
cdr3_length: 13
v_call: TRBV6-1
d_call: NA
cdr3_aa: ASSPLGGDSYEQY

clone_size: NA
j_call: TRBJ1-4
cdr3_length: 13
v_call: TRBV19
d_call: NA
cdr3_aa: ASSQRVLILEKLF

clone_size: NA
j_call: TRBJ1-4
cdr3_length: 12
v_call: TRBV5-1
d_call: TRBD1
cdr3_aa: ASSLQGRDEKLF

clone_size: NA
j_call: TRBJ2-3
cdr3_length: 13
v_call: TRBV7-9
d_call: TRBD2
cdr3_aa: ASSRVAGVADTQY

clone_size: NA
j_call: TRBJ2-1
cdr3_length: 12
v_call: TRBV6-5
d_call: TRBD1
cdr3_aa: ASSPGTGVDEQF

clone_size: NA
j_call: TRBJ2-1
cdr3_length: 10
v_call: TRBV6-6
d_call: NA
cdr3_aa: ASSPNYDEQF

clone_size: NA
j_call: TRBJ2-1
cdr3_length: 14
v_call: TRBV10-3
d_call: TRBD2
cdr3_aa: AISESTSGDPFEQF

clone_size: NA
j_call: TRBJ2-5
cdr3_length: 12
v_call: TRBV5-1
d_call: NA
cdr3_aa: ASRGQSSQETQY

clone_size: NA
j_call: TRBJ2-7
cdr3_length: 13
v_call: TRBV21-1
d_call: NA
cdr3_aa: ASSQTGFLTYEQY

clone_size: NA
j_call: TRBJ2-3
cdr3_length: 13
v_call: TRBV15
d_call: TRBD2
cdr3_aa: ATSNLGRATDTQY

clone_size: NA
j_call: TRBJ2-7
cdr3_length: 13
v_call: TRBV6-1
d_call: TRBD2
cdr3_aa: ASSELAGGGYEQY

clone_size: few
j_call: TRBJ2-2
cdr3_length: 12
v_call: TRBV7-3
d_call: NA
cdr3_aa: ASSPGPNTGELF